Below, 22 T cell receptor beta chains from the same sample are listed, as sequenced in a study of cytomegalovirus exposure and HLA in healthy donors. The PCR used 60 Vbeta and 13 Jbeta primers. The data were produced by immunoSEQ multiplex PCR, yet TCRdb's version contains in-frame clones alone and is incomplete. The data hold 150,000 to 250,000 clones, with roughly 85% observed a single time. Material for sequencing was PBMCs. These receptors were taken from a woman aged 25 to 39 in good health and CMV-seropositive.

The chain combines TRBV10-3 with TRBJ2-2; 13 positions agree with TRBD2. The CDR3 length is 16 residues. With V trimmed by 6 bases and J by 3 bases, 4 bases remained unmatched. Per germline, CDR1 ENHRY and CDR2 SYGVKD. CDR3 loop: CAISSGLAGDTGELFF. The CDR3 DNA is TGTGCCATCAGCTCCGGACTAGCGGGAGACACCGGGGAGCTGTTTTTT.

This clone was seen a handful of times. The chain links TRBV5-4 to TRBJ2-7, with TRBD1 identical over 9 bases. The ends lost 5 bases at V and 3 bases at J; junction bases unmatched: 15. This CDR3 region has 17 residues. The germline V gene has CDR1 SGHNT and CDR2 YYREEE (reference sequence). The chain's CDR3 is CASSSVDGRTGDYEQYF. The DNA of the CDR3 is TGTGCCAGCAGTTCCGTGGACGGAAGGACAGGGGACTACGAGCAGTACTTC.

The chain carries TRBV4-1 and TRBJ2-2, with 10 bases that match TRBD2. The junction had 1 base not matched to a gene; V was cut back by 6 bases and J by 6 bases. The CDR3 is 13 residues long. Germline V gene lookup returns CDR1 MGHRA and CDR2 YSYEKL. CDR3 in amino acids: CASRTSGSGELFF. The DNA of the CDR3 is TGCGCCAGCAGGACTAGCGGGTCCGGGGAGCTGTTTTTT.

V usage is TRBV7-6 and J usage is TRBJ2-1; D is perhaps TRBD1 (5 bases). The CDR3 has 13 residues. V was clipped by 5 bases and J by 6 bases, with 11 bases between them. Germline V gene data show CDR1 as SGHVS and CDR2 as FNYEAQ. CDR3 sequence reads: CASSPQRGNEQFF. The CDR3 bases are TGTGCCAGCAGCCCCCAAAGGGGCAATGAGCAGTTCTTC.

The chain is built from TRBV7-2 and TRBJ2-1; 8 bases fit TRBD2. The CDR3 extends over 15 amino acids. Germline values: CDR1 SGHTA, CDR2 FQGNSA. J lost 3 bases, V lost 6 bases, and 7 bases had no gene match. The CDR3 sequence: CASSFQAGDYNEQFF. CDR3 in DNA: TGTGCCAGCAGTTTCCAAGCGGGGGACTACAATGAGCAGTTCTTC.

The chain couples TRBV5-4 to TRBJ1-6; the D is unclear. From germline, CDR1 is SGHNT and CDR2 YYREEE (reference sequence). The V end lost 4 bases, the J end lost 7 bases, and 15 bases lay between the germline ends. The CDR3 length is 15 residues. CDR3 bases: TGTGCCAGCAGCCTAGACTCGTGGAGCAATTCACCCCTCCACTTT. Its translation is CASSLDSWSNSPLHF.

This clone was seen just once. The rearrangement links TRBV6-1 to TRBJ1-1, with D perhaps TRBD1 (6 bases). This CDR3 is built from 15 residues. CDR1 is MNHNS, CDR2 SASEGT, per germline. Trimming stripped 4 bases from V and 1 base from J, with 13 bases between. CDR3 sequence: CASSARTGPNTEAFF. The DNA for the CDR3 is TGTGCCAGCAGTGCACGAACAGGGCCGAACACTGAAGCTTTCTTT.

The chain couples TRBV9 to TRBJ2-7; maybe TRBD1 (5 bases). Germline assignment: CDR1 SGDLS and CDR2 YYNGEE. CDR3 length: 15 amino acids. V was cut by 0 bases and J by 2 bases, with 12 bases left in between. The CDR3 loop is CASSVGQGVPYEQYF. Written as DNA, the CDR3 is TGTGCCAGCAGCGTAGGGCAGGGTGTCCCCTACGAGCAGTACTTC.

This clone was observed a handful of times. The rearrangement uses TRBV6-6 and TRBJ2-7, with D perhaps matching TRBD2 (5 bases). V gave up 4 bases and J gave up 3 bases, with 7 bases separating them. The CDR3 contains 12 residues. Germline lookup yields CDR1 MNHNY and CDR2 SVGAGI (reference sequence). The CDR3 DNA sequence: TGTGCCAGCAGTTGGACTCGCTACGAGCAGTACTTC. This codes for CASSWTRYEQYF.

The V and J genes are TRBV5-4 and TRBJ1-2; D possibly corresponds to TRBD1 (6 bases). From germline, CDR1 is SGHNT and CDR2 YYREEE (reference sequence). V lost 2 bases to trimming and J lost 4 bases, with 15 bases between them. The CDR3 contains 15 residues. This CDR3 is CASSLIMTGPYGYTF. Here the CDR3 DNA reads TGTGCCAGCAGCTTAATCATGACAGGCCCCTATGGCTACACCTTC.

The chain has TRBV7-9 and TRBJ1-5; possible D gene TRBD1, 6 bases. The length of the CDR3 is 14 residues. In germline, CDR1 is SEHNR, CDR2 FQNEAQ (reference sequence). Trimming removed 3 bases from V and 2 bases from J, with 8 bases in between. The CDR3 sequence: CASSFPGGNQPQHF. The CDR3 DNA follows: TGTGCCAGCAGCTTCCCAGGGGGCAATCAGCCCCAGCATTTT. Full variable domain (missing parts from reference TRBV7-9 and TRBJ1-5): DTGVSQNPRHKITKRGQNVTFRCDPISEHNRLYWYRQTLGQGPEFLTYFQNEAQLEKSRLLSDRFSAERPKGSFSTLEIQRTEQGDSAMYLCASSFPGGNQPQHFGDGTRLSIL.

The V and J genes are TRBV29-1 and TRBJ1-2; weak D call: TRBD1 (5 bases). This CDR3 contains 15 residues. Germline V gene sequence: CDR1 SQVTM, CDR2 ANQGSEA. V was clipped by 0 bases and J by 8 bases, with 19 bases between them. The CDR3 reads CSVEDHAGIRQGYTF. CDR3 in DNA: TGCAGCGTTGAAGATCACGCAGGGATTAGACAAGGCTACACCTTC.

The chain joins TRBV27 to TRBJ1-2, with D possibly being TRBD1 (6 bases). Trimming shortened V by 8 bases and J by 2 bases, and 15 bases separated the two germline ends. The CDR3 loop spans 14 amino acids. From germline, CDR1 is MNHEY and CDR2 SMNVEV (reference sequence). CDR3 in DNA: TGTGCCAGCCCCACGGGACACCAAAACTATGGCTACACCTTC. Translating gives CASPTGHQNYGYTF.

The V gene is TRBV5-6, the J gene TRBJ1-3, with 7 bases fitting TRBD1. V lost 4 bases to trimming and J lost 3 bases; unmatched junction nucleotides: 4. Germline V gives CDR1 SGHDT, CDR2 YYEEEE. The CDR3 has 14 amino acids. The CDR3 protein is CASSADRDGNTIYF. CDR3 DNA: TGTGCCAGCAGCGCAGACAGGGATGGAAACACCATATATTTT.

The rearrangement joins TRBV6-6 to TRBJ2-7, with a tentative D call TRBD2 (6 bases). Per the germline V gene, CDR1 is MNHNY and CDR2 is SVGAGI (reference sequence). CDR3 length: 15 residues. The V and J ends lost 2 bases and 2 bases respectively, with 13 bases between them. CDR3 nucleotides: TGTGCCAGCAGTTACGAGGGGAGGTTGCCCTACGAGCAGTACTTC. Amino acids: CASSYEGRLPYEQYF.

The rearrangement links TRBV7-9 to TRBJ2-7; 9 nucleotides align to TRBD1. The CDR3 is made up of 14 amino acids. V was clipped by 4 bases and J by 3 bases; unmatched bases: 4. Per germline, CDR1 SEHNR and CDR2 FQNEAQ (reference sequence). The CDR3 DNA reads TGTGCCAGCAGCTATACGGGACAGGGCTACGAGCAGTACTTC. Translating it yields CASSYTGQGYEQYF.

This clone was observed a single time. DNA of the CDR3: TGTGCCAGCAGTGAGCTCGGGACATCAGATACGCAGTATTTT. As protein: CASSELGTSDTQYF. The chain employs TRBV25-1 and TRBJ2-3; tentatively, D is TRBD1 (6 bases). CDR3 length: 14 residues. Trimming stripped 3 bases from V and 4 bases from J, with 11 bases between. CDR1 and CDR2 from the germline V gene are MGHDK and SYGVNS.

The chain employs TRBV6-5 and TRBJ1-1; D is unclear. V lost 4 bases, J lost 5 bases, and 11 bases lay in between. This CDR3 contains 13 residues. Germline V CDR1 and CDR2: MNHEY, SVGAGI. The CDR3 coding sequence is TGTGCCAGCAGTTCCGGGATCCAGACTGAAGCTTTCTTT. Its translation: CASSSGIQTEAFF.

The sample holds a few counts of this clone. The V and J genes are TRBV29-1 and TRBJ1-3, with TRBD1 matching 8 bases. Losses at the gene ends were 3 bases for V and 3 bases for J; bases not matched to a gene: 7. This CDR3 has 15 residues. Per germline, CDR1 SQVTM and CDR2 ANQGSEA. CDR3 sequence (DNA): TGCAGCGTTGATGCAGGACAGGGAGGTGGAAACACCATATATTTT. Its protein product is CSVDAGQGGGNTIYF.

The table lists this clone with a count of one. The V call is TRBV10-3, the J call TRBJ2-1; 11 bases align to TRBD2. CDR3 length equals 19 residues. V lost 4 bases and J lost 3; bases outside the gene matches: 14. Germline values: CDR1 ENHRY, CDR2 SYGVKD. The CDR3 nucleotides are TGTGCCATCAGTGTGTCAGGAGCACTAGCGGGAGATAGCTACAATGAGCAGTTCTTC. Amino acid sequence: CAISVSGALAGDSYNEQFF.

J is TRBJ2-2 and V is TRBV2, with 9 bases aligning to TRBD2. Germline lookup yields CDR1 SNHLY and CDR2 FYNNEI. Germline trimming cut 3 bases from V and 3 bases from J; bases unmatched to any gene: 8. This CDR3 contains 17 residues. The CDR3 DNA sequence: TGTGCCAGCAGTGAGATCGTCGCGGGAGGGGACACCGGGGAGCTGTTTTTT. This gives the protein CASSEIVAGGDTGELFF.

The chain uses TRBV11-3 and TRBJ2-5, with 7 nucleotides matching TRBD1. The CDR3 contains 15 residues. The ends lost 3 bases at V and 5 bases at J; junction bases unmatched: 9. CDR1 and CDR2 from the germline V gene are SGHNT and YENEEA. The CDR3 spells CASSFGDRARETQYF. In DNA form, the CDR3 reads TGTGCCAGCAGCTTTGGAGACAGGGCCCGGGAGACCCAGTACTTC.